What follows is one TCR beta chain and its context. The data stem from a study of CD8 T cells in Susac syndrome. In contrast to the negatively isolated CD8+ and CD4+ T cells, TEMRA cells were FACS-enriched. Germline CDR1 reads GTSNPN; CDR2 reads SVGIG (reference sequence). This CDR3 has 19 residues. Deletions cut 0 bases from V and 1 base from J, with 24 bases between. Roughly 0.45 to 1 ug RNA was reverse transcribed with random hexamers. Across 54 Vbeta and 13 Jbeta, TCR beta CDR3 was amplified with immunoSEQ multiplex PCR. From the immunoSEQ multiplex PCR reads, TCRdb called clonotypes with MiXCR, one entry per CDR3 protein. The sample yields 130,000 to 150,000 distinct CDR3 sequences, roughly 94% seen once.

Sequencing input: CD4+ T cells from PBMCs. This TCR was recovered from a human donor in good health. This rearrangement joins TRBV30 to TRBJ2-5, with D perhaps being TRBD1 or TRBD2 (6 bases each). The CDR3 sequence: CAWSVRKGGISTSQETQYF. The CDR3 DNA reads TGTGCCTGGAGTGTACGAAAAGGGGGAATATCGACTAGCCAAGAGACCCAGTACTTC. Drawing the rest from reference TRBV30 and TRBJ2-5, the complete variable domain is SQTIHQWPATLVQPVGSPLSLECTVEGTSNPNLYWYRQAAGRGLQLLFYSVGIGQISSEVPQNLSASRPQDRQFILSSKKLLLSDSGFYLCAWSVRKGGISTSQETQYFGPGTRLLVL.